This is a list of T cell receptor beta chains from one sample in a study of blood T cell repertoires in COVID-19. Generated by immunoSEQ multiplex PCR, the TCRdb table keeps only in-frame clones and is missing some. The sample holds more than 250,000 clones, approximately 90% seen once. Sequences were obtained from peripheral blood. The receptors were gathered from a woman aged 25 to 39 with COVID-19, enrolled during active disease. The CDR3 runs from the conserved cysteine through the conserved F or W. D genes are given only for firm matches. Clone size is shown for a subset of rows, as once, few, many or a class of expanded clone.

TRBV7-2	.	.	TRBJ1-2	CASSLTGQSNYGYTF	TGTGCCAGCAGCTTGACCGGACAGTCTAACTATGGCTACACCTTC
TRBV20-1	.	once	TRBJ1-1	CSASLPPVNTEAFF	TGCAGTGCTAGTCTTCCCCCGGTGAACACTGAAGCTTTCTTT
TRBV27	.	.	TRBJ1-2	CASSLSNRYYGYTF	TGTGCCAGCAGTTTATCAAACAGATACTATGGCTACACCTTC
TRBV18	.	.	TRBJ1-1	CASSRGVNTEAFF	TGTGCCAGCTCGCGAGGAGTGAACACTGAAGCTTTCTTT
TRBV5-1	.	.	TRBJ2-2	CASSLDPAGNTGELFF	TGCGCCAGCAGCTTGGATCCAGCGGGGAACACCGGGGAGCTGTTTTTT
TRBV19	.	once	TRBJ1-3	CASSLSQGTGNTIYF	TGTGCCAGTAGTCTATCACAGGGAACGGGAAACACCATATATTTT
TRBV11-2	.	.	TRBJ1-6	CASSPGYSPLHF	TGTGCCAGCAGCCCGGGTTATTCACCCCTCCACTTT
TRBV2	TRBD1	.	TRBJ2-3	CASSADRATDTQYF	TGTGCCAGCAGCGCGGACAGGGCGACAGATACGCAGTATTTT
TRBV13	TRBD1	.	TRBJ1-5	CASSLNSGGQPQHF	TGTGCCAGCAGCTTAAATTCAGGGGGTCAGCCCCAGCATTTT
TRBV10-3	.	.	TRBJ2-1	CAISEPDTNPVNEQFF	TGTGCCATCAGTGAGCCCGATACTAATCCGGTCAATGAGCAGTTCTTC
TRBV6-5	.	.	TRBJ1-5	CASSSLRQGFNQPQHF	TGTGCCAGCAGTTCTCTAAGGCAGGGTTTTAATCAGCCCCAGCATTTT
TRBV27	.	.	TRBJ2-2	CASKIRETGELFF	TGTGCCAGCAAGATCAGGGAAACCGGGGAGCTGTTTTTT
TRBV15	TRBD2	.	TRBJ2-3	CATSTGTSNADTQYF	TGTGCCACCAGTACCGGGACTAGCAACGCAGATACGCAGTATTTT
TRBV15	.	.	TRBJ1-1	CATSGLDGALEAFF	TGTGCCACCAGCGGGCTTGATGGTGCACTGGAAGCTTTCTTT
TRBV15	.	once	TRBJ1-5	CATSREERDQPQHF	TGTGCCACCAGCAGAGAAGAGAGGGATCAGCCCCAGCATTTT
TRBV18	.	.	TRBJ1-3	CASSLYDSDSGNTIYF	TGTGCCAGCTCACTCTACGACAGTGACTCTGGAAACACCATATATTTT
TRBV7-9	TRBD1	.	TRBJ2-3	CATAGQGGDTQYF	TGTGCCACAGCGGGACAGGGGGGTGATACGCAGTATTTT
TRBV19	.	.	TRBJ1-6	CASSIGPDSPLHF	TGTGCCAGTAGTATAGGGCCCGATTCACCCCTCCACTTT
TRBV12-3/TRBV12-4	TRBD1	.	TRBJ1-2	CASSSPRGPGTF	TGTGCCAGCAGTTCCCCGAGGGGGCCAGGCACCTTC
TRBV12-3/TRBV12-4	TRBD2	.	TRBJ2-2	CASRPREAGELFF	TGTGCCAGCAGGCCGCGGGAGGCCGGGGAGCTGTTTTTT
TRBV11-3	.	.	TRBJ2-7	CASSRTREQYF	TGTGCCAGCAGCCGGACTCGGGAGCAGTACTTC
TRBV4-1	.	.	TRBJ1-4	CASSQAQGATNEKLFF	TGCGCCAGCAGCCAGGCGCAGGGTGCAACTAATGAAAAACTGTTTTTT
TRBV15	.	.	TRBJ1-4	CATSGRETGNEKLFF	TGTGCCACCAGCGGACGTGAAACAGGGAATGAAAAACTGTTTTTT
TRBV4-2	.	.	TRBJ1-3	CASSQEWGSSGNTIYF	TGTGCCAGCAGCCAAGAATGGGGCAGCTCTGGAAACACCATATATTTT
TRBV28	.	.	TRBJ1-2	CASSLPRRGRDNYGYTF	TGTGCCAGCAGTTTACCCCGGCGTGGCCGGGATAACTATGGCTACACCTTC
TRBV5-3	.	.	TRBJ1-6	CARSPRVRYNSPLHF	TGTGCCAGAAGCCCTCGGGTACGCTATAATTCACCCCTCCACTTT
TRBV30	.	once	TRBJ1-2	CAWSDGPGSYGYTF	TGTGCCTGGAGTGACGGGCCAGGGTCCTATGGCTACACCTTC
TRBV11-3	.	.	TRBJ2-4	CASSHPQSGMTIQYF	TGTGCCAGCAGCCACCCACAATCAGGGATGACCATTCAGTACTTC
TRBV13	.	.	TRBJ2-7	CASSLSRESSYEQYF	TGTGCCAGCAGCTTATCCCGGGAGAGCTCCTACGAGCAGTACTTC
TRBV30	TRBD1	.	TRBJ2-5	CAAGQGVQEGETQYF	TGTGCCGCCGGACAGGGGGTTCAGGAAGGGGAGACCCAGTACTTC
TRBV6-5	.	.	TRBJ1-1	CASRAYGTGNTEAFF	TGTGCCAGCAGGGCATACGGTACAGGGAACACTGAAGCTTTCTTT
TRBV9	.	.	TRBJ1-5	CASSSLIWGADQPQHF	TGTGCCAGCAGCTCCCTAATTTGGGGCGCTGATCAGCCCCAGCATTTT
TRBV5-1	TRBD1	few	TRBJ1-3	CASSTSGQGGNTIYF	TGCGCCAGCAGCACCTCCGGACAGGGGGGAAACACCATATATTTT
TRBV6-5	.	few	TRBJ2-2	CASGGARTNTGELFF	TGTGCCAGCGGGGGGGCTCGGACGAACACCGGGGAGCTGTTTTTT
TRBV21-1	.	.	TRBJ1-1	CASSNGQSNTEAFF	TGTGCCAGCAGCAATGGCCAGTCGAACACTGAAGCTTTCTTT
TRBV9	TRBD1	.	TRBJ1-1	CASSPLTGMNTEAFF	TGTGCCAGCAGCCCGCTGACAGGGATGAACACTGAAGCTTTCTTT
TRBV2	TRBD1	few	TRBJ1-1	CASNQPTGFTVNTEAFF	TGTGCCAGCAACCAACCGACAGGGTTTACAGTGAACACTGAAGCTTTCTTT